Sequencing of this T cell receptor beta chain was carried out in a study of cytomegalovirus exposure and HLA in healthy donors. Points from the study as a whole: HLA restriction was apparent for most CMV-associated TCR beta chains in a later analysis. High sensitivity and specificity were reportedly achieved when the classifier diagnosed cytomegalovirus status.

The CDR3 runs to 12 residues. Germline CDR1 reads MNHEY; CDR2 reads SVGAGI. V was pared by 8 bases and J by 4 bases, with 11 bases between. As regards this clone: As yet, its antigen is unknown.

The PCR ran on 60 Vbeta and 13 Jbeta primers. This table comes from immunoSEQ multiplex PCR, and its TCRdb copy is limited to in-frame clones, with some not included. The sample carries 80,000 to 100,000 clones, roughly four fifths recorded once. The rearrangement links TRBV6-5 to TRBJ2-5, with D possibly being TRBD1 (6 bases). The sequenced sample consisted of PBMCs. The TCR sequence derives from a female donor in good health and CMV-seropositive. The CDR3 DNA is TGTGCCAGCCTGGGGGCTGGAGAGACCCAGTACTTC. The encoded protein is CASLGAGETQYF.